One sample yielded the 26 T cell receptor beta chains listed below, sequenced in a study of blood T cell repertoires in COVID-19. The assay was immunoSEQ multiplex PCR, and TCRdb's table has in-frame clones only and misses some. The sample has 100,000 or so clones, 80% to 90% seen once. The specimen sequenced was peripheral blood. The receptors were sampled from a woman in her 70s with acute or convalescent COVID-19.

The rearrangement links TRBV29-1 to TRBJ2-5, with TRBD2 matching over 8 bases. V lost 5 bases, J lost 2 bases, and 4 bases stayed unmatched. CDR1 is SQVTM, CDR2 ANQGSEA, per germline. This CDR3 has 13 amino acids. The DNA of the CDR3 is TGCAGCGTTCGAGCGGGGGCTCAAGAGACCCAGTACTTC. It yields the protein CSVRAGAQETQYF.

This clone occurred a few times. CDR3 sequence reads: CASSLVQGSGELFF. In DNA form, the CDR3 reads TGCGCCAGCAGCCTCGTACAGGGAAGCGGGGAGCTGTTTTTT. The chain employs TRBV5-1 and TRBJ2-2; a weak D match, TRBD1 (6 bases). Germline-derived CDR1 and CDR2 are SGHRS and YFSETQ. This CDR3 contains 14 residues. Trimming stripped 4 bases from V and 7 bases from J, with 14 bases between.

The chain carries TRBV6-2 or TRBV6-3 and TRBJ1-1, with D perhaps matching TRBD1 (5 bases). CDR1 and CDR2 (germline): MNHEY, SVGEGT. Deletions cut 5 bases from V and 8 bases from J, with 15 bases between. This CDR3 comprises 13 residues. This chain's CDR3 is CASSKRQNGEAFF. In DNA, the CDR3 is TGTGCCAGCAGTAAACGACAGAATGGGGAAGCTTTCTTT.

This clone has only one observation. The V gene is TRBV29-1, the J gene TRBJ1-1; D call uncertain. In germline, CDR1 is SQVTM, CDR2 ANQGSEA. The ends were cut back, 6 bases at V and 3 bases at J, with 11 bases in the middle. The CDR3 covers 12 residues. CDR3 nucleotides: TGCAGCGTCGAGGTATTCGACACTGAAGCTTTCTTT. It codes for CSVEVFDTEAFF.

J is TRBJ1-3 and V is TRBV7-6, with TRBD1 matching over 9 bases. V gave up 5 bases and J gave up 2 bases; unmatched junction bases: 7. There are 16 residues in the CDR3. The germline V gene encodes CDR1 SGHVS and CDR2 FNYEAQ. CDR3 DNA sequence: TGTGCCAGCAGCGCACCGGGACAGGGAACTGGAAACACCATATATTTT. This sequence encodes CASSAPGQGTGNTIYF.

The rearrangement joins TRBV2 to TRBJ1-4, with a tentative D call TRBD1 (6 bases). The V end lost 10 bases, the J end lost 0 bases, and 12 bases lay between the germline ends. This CDR3 comprises 14 residues. Germline V gene sequence: CDR1 SNHLY, CDR2 FYNNEI. DNA for the CDR3: TGTGCCACTACAGGGTATGCAACTAATGAAAAACTGTTTTTT. This sequence encodes CATTGYATNEKLFF.

The gene calls are TRBV19 and TRBJ2-1; 13 bases fit TRBD2. The CDR3 contains 19 residues. Germline loops: CDR1 LNHDA, CDR2 SQIVND (reference sequence). The ends lost 3 bases at V and 7 bases at J; junction bases unmatched: 15. The CDR3 protein is CASSMGRTSGSLLLNEQFF. CDR3 nucleotides: TGTGCCAGTAGTATGGGACGGACTAGCGGGAGTCTTCTACTAAATGAGCAGTTCTTC.

This clone was recorded at least ten times. The rearrangement uses TRBV2 and TRBJ2-7; no firm D call. The CDR3 extends over 15 amino acids. With 1 base removed from V and 4 bases from J, the gap between germline ends came to 14 bases. Germline V gene lookup returns CDR1 SNHLY and CDR2 FYNNEI. Here the CDR3 reads CASSEGSLRFYEQYF. The CDR3 region has the DNA TGTGCCAGCAGTGAAGGGTCCCTGAGATTTTACGAGCAGTACTTC. The whole variable domain, remainder taken from reference TRBV2 and TRBJ2-7, is EPEVTQTPSHQVTQMGQEVILRCVPISNHLYFYWYRQILGQKVEFLVSFYNNEISEKSEIFDDQFSVERPDGSNFTLKIRSTKLEDSAMYFCASSEGSLRFYEQYFGPGTRLTVT.

The sample holds one count of this clone. The J gene is TRBJ2-7, the V gene TRBV10-1, with 14 bases that match TRBD2. From germline, CDR1 is WNHNN and CDR2 SYGVQD (reference sequence). The CDR3 spans 16 residues. Losses at the gene ends were 5 bases for V and 3 bases for J; bases not matched to a gene: 6. CDR3 loop: CASSPGTSGGNYEQYF. Written as DNA, the CDR3 is TGCGCCAGCAGTCCCGGGACTAGCGGGGGAAACTACGAGCAGTACTTC.

This chain joins TRBV14 and TRBJ2-5, with 11 bases aligning to TRBD2. The V gene's germline CDR1 is SGHDN and CDR2 FVKESK. The CDR3 contains 13 residues. V was clipped by 5 bases and J by 13 bases; unmatched bases: 9. The CDR3 spells CASSVLAGAPGYF. CDR3 nucleotides: TGTGCCAGCAGCGTACTAGCGGGAGCCCCTGGGTACTTC.

The J gene is TRBJ2-5, the V gene TRBV7-2; 8 bases align to TRBD2. The V segment lost 6 bases and the J segment 5 bases; nucleotides outside the gene matches: 11. CDR3 length: 15 residues. CDR1 is SGHTA and CDR2 is FQGNSA in the germline V gene. This chain's CDR3 is CASRGWVAGWETQYF. In nucleotides, the CDR3 is TGTGCCAGCAGGGGCTGGGTAGCGGGATGGGAGACCCAGTACTTC. The full variable domain, in which reference TRBV7-2 and TRBJ2-5 provide the parts outside the CDR3, is GAGVSQSPSNKVTEKGKDVELRCDPISGHTALYWYRQSLGQGLEFLIYFQGNSAPDKSGLPSDRFSAERTGGSVSTLTIQRTQQEDSAVYLCASRGWVAGWETQYFGPGTRLLVL.

The V and J genes are TRBV11-2 and TRBJ2-1, with D perhaps matching TRBD1 (6 bases). V dropped 5 bases and J dropped 4 bases, with 15 bases sitting between them. From germline, CDR1 is SGHAT and CDR2 FQNNGV. This CDR3 is built from 15 residues. CDR3 in DNA: TGTGCCAGCAGCCCGTCCTACGGACAGTACAATGAGCAGTTCTTC. It encodes CASSPSYGQYNEQFF.

V gene TRBV10-1 combines with J gene TRBJ2-3; 13 bases are a match to TRBD2. V trimming: 1 base; J trimming: 3 bases; junction bases outside the gene matches: 4. The CDR3 contains 17 residues. The germline gives CDR1 WNHNN, CDR2 SYGVQD (reference sequence). CDR3 sequence (DNA): TGCGCCAGCAGTGAGTTCGAGACTAGCGGGAGGACAGATACGCAGTATTTT. This gives the protein CASSEFETSGRTDTQYF.

The rearrangement links TRBV2 to TRBJ2-1; 13 bases are shared with TRBD2. The length of the CDR3 is 18 residues. Trimming removed 7 bases from V and 2 bases from J; junction bases left unmatched: 11. In germline, CDR1 is SNHLY, CDR2 FYNNEI. CDR3 residues: CASTSRLAGGLAYNEQFF. CDR3 coding DNA: TGTGCCAGCACATCGCGACTAGCGGGGGGCCTAGCCTACAATGAGCAGTTCTTC.

This clone was recorded only once. The genes are TRBV6-2 or TRBV6-3 and TRBJ1-3; D gene unclear. The CDR3 covers 16 residues. Germline V gene lookup returns CDR1 MNHEY and CDR2 SVGEGT. Between the trimmed V and J ends, which lost 3 bases and 0 bases, there was a span of 12 bases. This CDR3 is CASSYGPPSSGNTIYF. The CDR3 DNA sequence: TGTGCCAGCAGTTATGGGCCGCCGAGCTCTGGAAACACCATATATTTT.

This clone has just a few counts. The chain carries TRBV29-1 and TRBJ2-7; the D gene is possibly TRBD2 (5 bases). This CDR3 spans 12 amino acids. V was cut by 4 bases and J by 5 bases, with 12 bases left in between. CDR1 is SQVTM, CDR2 ANQGSEA, per germline. Written as DNA, the CDR3 is TGCAGCGTTGTATCAGGAGGCAACGAGCAGTACTTC. Translation: CSVVSGGNEQYF.

The chain joins TRBV4-3 to TRBJ1-2; 10 bases fit TRBD1. Germline values: CDR1 LGHNA, CDR2 YSLEER. The CDR3 is 17 residues long. The J segment lost 3 bases and the V segment lost 0 bases, leaving 7 bases of the junction unmatched. Here the CDR3 DNA reads TGCGCCAGCAGCCAAGAAATAGACAGGGGGCAGGACTATGGCTACACCTTC. Translation gives CASSQEIDRGQDYGYTF.

The DNA for the CDR3 is TGCGCCAGCAGCTTGGGGAAAACAGGAGCCTCTGGAAACACCATATATTTT. Translating gives CASSLGKTGASGNTIYF. The rearrangement uses TRBV5-1 and TRBJ1-3; tentatively, D is TRBD1 (5 bases). CDR1 and CDR2 from the germline V gene are SGHRS and YFSETQ. Trimming stripped 0 bases from V and 0 bases from J, with 13 bases between. This CDR3 is 17 amino acids long.

The chain couples TRBV4-2 to TRBJ2-3; D might be TRBD2 (6 bases). Germline-derived CDR1 and CDR2 are LGHNA and YNFKEQ. The CDR3 spans 16 residues. The V gene lost 1 base and the J gene lost 0 bases, with 11 bases spanning the gap. CDR3 nucleotides: TGTGCCAGCAGCCAAGGGTGGGACTCCAGCACAGATACGCAGTATTTT. Amino acid sequence: CASSQGWDSSTDTQYF.

The J gene is TRBJ2-7, the V gene TRBV2; the D gene is possibly TRBD1 (6 bases). V was clipped by 1 base and J by 2 bases, with 9 bases between them. The CDR3 is 14 amino acids. Germline assignment: CDR1 SNHLY and CDR2 FYNNEI. The DNA for the CDR3 is TGTGCCAGCAGTGAAGGGCCAGGGGCCTACGAGCAGTACTTC. Translating gives CASSEGPGAYEQYF.

This sequence joins TRBV6-1 and TRBJ2-4; 9 nucleotides agree with TRBD1. This CDR3 contains 17 residues. After removal of 0 bases from V and 6 bases from J, the junction contained 9 bases not matched to a gene. Germline-derived CDR1 and CDR2 are MNHNS and SASEGT. The CDR3: CASSEAFGGTGRNIQYF. CDR3 DNA sequence: TGTGCCAGCAGTGAAGCCTTCGGAGGGACAGGGCGAAACATTCAGTACTTC.

The chain combines TRBV7-9 with TRBJ1-3, with TRBD1 matching 10 bases. Trimming cost V 3 bases and J 2 bases; bases outside gene matches: 4. The CDR3 loop spans 16 amino acids. Germline CDR1 is SEHNR and CDR2 is FQNEAQ (reference sequence). CDR3 amino acids: CASSFTGQGTGNTIYF. Here the CDR3 DNA reads TGTGCCAGCAGCTTCACGGGACAGGGGACTGGAAACACCATATATTTT. The complete variable domain, with remaining parts taken from reference TRBV7-9 and TRBJ1-3, reads DTGVSQNPRHKITKRGQNVTFRCDPISEHNRLYWYRQTLGQGPEFLTYFQNEAQLEKSRLLSDRFSAERPKGSFSTLEIQRTEQGDSAMYLCASSFTGQGTGNTIYFGEGSWLTVV.

The rearrangement joins TRBV7-6 to TRBJ2-5; 9 bases are a match to TRBD2. The germline V gene has CDR1 SGHVS and CDR2 FNYEAQ. Trimming removed 4 bases from V and 2 bases from J; junction bases left unmatched: 14. This CDR3 is built from 18 residues. CDR3 protein: CASSSPSGGPAFQETQYF. In DNA form, the CDR3 reads TGTGCCAGCAGCTCCCCCAGCGGGGGGCCCGCATTTCAAGAGACCCAGTACTTC.

V is TRBV27 and J is TRBJ1-6, with 9 positions matching TRBD1. V shed 3 bases, J shed 6 bases, and the junction held 3 bases outside the gene matches. CDR1 is MNHEY and CDR2 is SMNVEV in the germline V gene (reference sequence). The length of the CDR3 is 15 residues. The chain's CDR3 is CASSFRTGVNSPLHF. As DNA, the CDR3 is TGTGCCAGCAGTTTTAGGACAGGGGTTAATTCACCCCTCCACTTT.

The chain recombines TRBV6-5 with TRBJ2-2; TRBD2 might be the D (7 bases). V lost 2 bases, J lost 7 bases, and 14 bases lay in between. The CDR3 consists of 15 residues. Germline V gene sequence: CDR1 MNHEY, CDR2 SVGAGI. Here the CDR3 DNA reads TGTGCCAGCAGTTACGTGAGGGGGGGTGGCGGGGAGCTGTTTTTT. This translates into CASSYVRGGGGELFF.

This sequence joins TRBV7-9 and TRBJ1-6; weak D call: TRBD1 (6 bases). CDR1 is SEHNR, CDR2 FQNEAQ, per germline (reference sequence). This CDR3 region has 16 residues. V was trimmed by 1 base and J by 6 bases, leaving 13 bases between them. The CDR3 DNA sequence: TGTGCCAGCAGCTTAGTCACTCCGGACAGTAATTCACCCCTCCACTTT. It specifies CASSLVTPDSNSPLHF.